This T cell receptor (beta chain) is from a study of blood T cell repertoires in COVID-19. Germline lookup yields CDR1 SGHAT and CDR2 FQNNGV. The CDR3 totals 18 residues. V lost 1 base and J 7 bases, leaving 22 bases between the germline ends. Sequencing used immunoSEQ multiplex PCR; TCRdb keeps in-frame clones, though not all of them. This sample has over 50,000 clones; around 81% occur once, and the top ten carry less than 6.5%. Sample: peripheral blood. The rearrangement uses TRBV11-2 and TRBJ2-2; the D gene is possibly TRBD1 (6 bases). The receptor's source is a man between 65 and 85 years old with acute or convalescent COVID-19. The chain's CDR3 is CASSLVGASTISIGELFF. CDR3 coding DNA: TGTGCCAGCAGCTTAGTGGGGGCCTCGACGATAAGTATCGGGGAGCTGTTTTTT.